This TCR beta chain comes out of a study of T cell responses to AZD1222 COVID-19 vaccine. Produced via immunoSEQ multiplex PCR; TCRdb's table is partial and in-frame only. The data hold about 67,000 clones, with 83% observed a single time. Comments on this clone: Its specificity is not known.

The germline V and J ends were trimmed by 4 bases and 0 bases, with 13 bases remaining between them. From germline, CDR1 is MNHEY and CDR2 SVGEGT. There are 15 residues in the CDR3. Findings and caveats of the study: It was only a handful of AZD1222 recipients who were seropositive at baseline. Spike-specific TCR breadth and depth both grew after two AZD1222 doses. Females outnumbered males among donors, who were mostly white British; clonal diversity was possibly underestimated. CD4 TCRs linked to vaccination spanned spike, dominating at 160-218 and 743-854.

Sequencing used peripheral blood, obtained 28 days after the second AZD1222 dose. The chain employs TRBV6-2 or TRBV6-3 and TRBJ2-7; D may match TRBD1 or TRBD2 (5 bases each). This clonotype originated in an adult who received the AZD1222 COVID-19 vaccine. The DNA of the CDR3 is TGTGCCAGCAGTTCCCCGGGACCCAGCTCCTACGAGCAGTACTTC. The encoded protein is CASSSPGPSSYEQYF.